This T cell receptor (beta chain) was captured in a study of cytomegalovirus exposure and HLA in healthy donors. General study points: First-cohort TCR clusters were later found to tend to co-occur in the 120 or so validation repertoires. Accounts indicate the classifier identified cytomegalovirus status with strong specificity and sensitivity. Cytomegalovirus-associated TCR beta chains were listed, numbering over 150. There were some public TCRs occurring in many donors, but most TCR sequences were rare.

Concerning this clone itself: The antigen is not known.

The table came from immunoSEQ multiplex PCR; TCRdb's copy has only in-frame clones and leaves some out. Among under 200,000 clones listed, 85% to 90% were seen once. The sequencing input was PBMCs. The receptor was derived from a woman in her twenties or thirties in good health and CMV-seronegative.

This chain's CDR3 is CASRPGHFTGELFF. As DNA, the CDR3 is TGTGCCAGTAGACCCGGACACTTCACCGGGGAGCTGTTTTTT. The chain uses TRBV19 and TRBJ2-2, with TRBD1 as a possible D gene (5 bases). The CDR3 sequence is 14 residues long. The germline V gene encodes CDR1 LNHDA and CDR2 SQIVND (reference sequence). V dropped 6 bases and J dropped 4 bases, with 12 bases sitting between them.